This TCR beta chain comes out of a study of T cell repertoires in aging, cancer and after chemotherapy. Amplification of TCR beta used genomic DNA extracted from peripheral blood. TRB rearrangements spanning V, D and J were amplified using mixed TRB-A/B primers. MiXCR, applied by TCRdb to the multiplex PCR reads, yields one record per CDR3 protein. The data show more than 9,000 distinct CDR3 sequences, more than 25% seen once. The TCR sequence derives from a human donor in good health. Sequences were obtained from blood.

The CDR3 DNA reads TGTGCCAGCGGAGAGGGTCGAGGCACTGAAGCTTTCTTT. Translating gives CASGEGRGTEAFF. V and J are TRBV19 and TRBJ1-1; no reliable D call. In germline, CDR1 is LNHDA, CDR2 SQIVND (reference sequence). This CDR3 has 13 amino acids. V was pared by 9 bases and J by 4 bases, with 15 bases between.